Below, 10 T cell receptor beta chains from the same sample are listed, as sequenced in a study of T cells in Graves' hyperthyroidism and ophthalmopathy. Amplification of TCR beta CDR3 regions used RNA as the template. First-round RT-PCR of the TCR CDR3 relied on the HTBI primer set. TCRdb passed the multiplex PCR reads through MiXCR, listing each CDR3 protein once. The table shows fewer than 550,000 distinct CDR3 sequences, with less than 20% occurring only once. Sequencing used blood. Every receptor here comes from a woman between 18 and 30 years old with Graves' hyperthyroidism.

This clonotype was recorded many times. The V gene is TRBV5-1, the J gene TRBJ2-2; 8 positions match TRBD2. Germline trimming cut 3 bases from V and 3 bases from J; bases unmatched to any gene: 7. CDR1 is SGHRS, CDR2 YFSETQ, per germline. The CDR3 is 16 residues long. This chain's CDR3 is CASSSAAGGHTGELFF. The CDR3 DNA reads as TGCGCCAGCAGCTCGGCTGCGGGGGGCCACACCGGGGAGCTGTTTTTT.

This clonotype showed up many times. The chain uses TRBV5-1 and TRBJ2-1; 7 bases line up with TRBD1. With 4 bases clipped from V and 10 bases from J, the junction kept 8 bases outside the gene matches. The CDR3 covers 13 residues. Germline CDR1 SGHRS, CDR2 YFSETQ. The CDR3 here is CASSPDRAKEQFF. The CDR3 coding sequence is TGCGCCAGCAGCCCCGACAGGGCAAAAGAGCAGTTCTTC. The full variable domain, in which reference TRBV5-1 and TRBJ2-1 provide the parts outside the CDR3, is KAGVTQTPRYLIKTRGQQVTLSCSPISGHRSVSWYQQTPGQGLQFLFEYFSETQRNKGNFPGRFSGRQFSNSRSEMNVSTLELGDSALYLCASSPDRAKEQFFGPGTRLTVL.

The sample holds many counts of this clonotype. This chain links TRBV27 with TRBJ2-7; TRBD2 aligns across 12 bases. J was trimmed by 3 bases and V by 3 bases; bases with no gene match: 6. CDR3 length: 16 amino acids. CDR1 and CDR2 (germline): MNHEY, SMNVEV (reference sequence). DNA for the CDR3: TGTGCCAGCAGTTTCCACCGACTAGCGGGGGACTACGAGCAGTACTTC. This codes for CASSFHRLAGDYEQYF.

This clonotype was picked up many times. The genes are TRBV7-3 and TRBJ2-1, with D perhaps TRBD2 (7 bases). V was pared by 1 base and J by 2 bases, with 21 bases between. The CDR3 contains 19 residues. Germline CDR1 SGHTA, CDR2 FQGTGA. The CDR3 region has the DNA TGTGCCAGCAGCTTAAAAGGGGGGGCCGGGACCCACCCCTACAATGAGCAGTTCTTC. Its translation is CASSLKGGAGTHPYNEQFF.

The table lists this clonotype with a few counts. The chain employs TRBV9 and TRBJ1-3; tentative D call: TRBD1 (5 bases). The V and J ends lost 7 bases and 0 bases respectively, with 11 bases between them. Germline CDR1 and CDR2: SGDLS and YYNGEE. The CDR3 length is 14 residues. In nucleotides, the CDR3 is TGTGCCAGCGGGCGGGGGATCTCTGGAAACACCATATATTTT. Translating it yields CASGRGISGNTIYF.

The J gene is TRBJ2-2, the V gene TRBV9; D is possibly TRBD1 or TRBD2 (5 bases each). The CDR3 is made up of 16 amino acids. Trimming pared 5 bases from V and 3 bases from J, leaving 17 bases between. Germline loops: CDR1 SGDLS, CDR2 YYNGEE. This chain's CDR3 is CASSPLAGSYTGELFF. CDR3 in DNA: TGTGCCAGCAGTCCCCTAGCAGGGTCCTACACCGGGGAGCTGTTTTTT.

This clonotype was picked up many times. The V gene is TRBV7-9, the J gene TRBJ2-3; D unclear. This CDR3 region has 12 residues. Per germline, CDR1 SEHNR and CDR2 FQNEAQ (reference sequence). Trimming took off 5 bases at V and 9 bases at J, with 12 bases between the two ends. The CDR3 spells CASSPWVGTQYF. For the CDR3, the DNA is TGTGCCAGCAGCCCATGGGTGGGAACGCAGTATTTT. The complete variable domain, with remaining parts taken from reference TRBV7-9 and TRBJ2-3, reads DTGVSQNPRHKITKRGQNVTFRCDPISEHNRLYWYRQTLGQGPEFLTYFQNEAQLEKSRLLSDRFSAERPKGSFSTLEIQRTEQGDSAMYLCASSPWVGTQYFGPGTRLTVL.

This clonotype was observed at least ten times. The chain couples TRBV5-5 to TRBJ2-7; D gene uncertain. This CDR3 comprises 12 residues. CDR1 and CDR2 from the germline V gene are SGHKS and YYEKEE (reference sequence). With 2 bases removed from V and 5 bases from J, the gap between germline ends came to 8 bases. The CDR3 loop reads CASSFSPDEQYF. Written as DNA, the CDR3 is TGTGCCAGCAGCTTTTCCCCAGACGAGCAGTACTTC. Variable domain in full (rest from reference TRBV5-5 and TRBJ2-7): DAGVTQSPTHLIKTRGQQVTLRCSPISGHKSVSWYQQVLGQGPQFIFQYYEKEERGRGNFPDRFSARQFPNYSSELNVNALLLGDSALYLCASSFSPDEQYFGPGTRLTVT.

This chain uses TRBV4-1 with TRBJ1-1; TRBD1 matches at 7 bases. V was pared by 0 bases and J by 1 base, with 8 bases of the junction left unmatched. The CDR3 runs 17 residues. The germline gives CDR1 MGHRA, CDR2 YSYEKL. CDR3 nucleotide sequence: TGCGCCAGCAGCCAAGAATCCAGGGGGGTATCGAACACTGAAGCTTTCTTT. Translated: CASSQESRGVSNTEAFF.

This clonotype showed up many times. The J gene is TRBJ1-5, the V gene TRBV28; perhaps TRBD1 as D (6 bases). The V end was cut by 4 bases, the J end by 2 bases, with 21 bases between. The CDR3 sequence is 18 residues long. Germline V gene sequence: CDR1 MDHEN, CDR2 SYDVKM. The CDR3: CASSSLSGGRGRNQPQHF. As DNA, the CDR3 is TGTGCCAGCAGTTCATTAAGCGGGGGCCGGGGACGCAATCAGCCCCAGCATTTT.